This TCR beta chain was observed in a study of T cells in Graves' hyperthyroidism and ophthalmopathy. This CDR3 has 14 amino acids. Per germline, CDR1 LGHDT and CDR2 YNNKEL (reference sequence). The ends were cut back, 0 bases at V and 3 bases at J, with 8 bases in the middle. About this clonotype itself: What it binds is not known.

General study points: Blood samples included most of the expanded thyroid clonotypes exceeding 0.001.

RNA transcripts gave rise to amplified TCR beta CDR3 regions. The primer set for the first-round RT-PCR of the TCR CDR3 was HTBI. MiXCR, run by TCRdb on the multiplex PCR reads, gives a single entry per CDR3 protein. The sample lists around 190,000 distinct CDR3 sequences; around 16% were seen once. The TCR was taken from a woman aged 45-59 years with Graves' hyperthyroidism. The V call is TRBV3-1, the J call TRBJ1-2; tentatively, D is TRBD1 (5 bases). The sequencing input was blood. The CDR3 region is CASSQDIRDYGYTF. The CDR3 DNA reads as TGTGCCAGCAGCCAAGATATCAGGGACTATGGCTACACCTTC.